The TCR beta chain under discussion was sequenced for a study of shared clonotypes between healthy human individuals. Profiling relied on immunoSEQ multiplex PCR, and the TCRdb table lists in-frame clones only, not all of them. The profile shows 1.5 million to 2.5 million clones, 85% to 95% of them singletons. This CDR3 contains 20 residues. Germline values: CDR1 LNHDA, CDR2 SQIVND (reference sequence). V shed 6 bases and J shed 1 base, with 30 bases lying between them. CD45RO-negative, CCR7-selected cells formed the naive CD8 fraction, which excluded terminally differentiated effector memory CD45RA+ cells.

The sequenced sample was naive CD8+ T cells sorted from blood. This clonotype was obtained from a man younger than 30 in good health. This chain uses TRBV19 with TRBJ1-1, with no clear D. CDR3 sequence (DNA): TGTGCCAGTAGACTTTCTATCCCGGGCCCCGCAAAAAAGGGGAACACTGAAGCTTTCTTT. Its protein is CASRLSIPGPAKKGNTEAFF.